This TCR beta chain was recovered during a study of STAT5B mutations in CD4+ large granular lymphocyte leukemia. Study context: Healthy donors showed HLA-associated enrichment of the CDR3 'QG' motif. Regarding the study as a whole: The CD4+ versus CD8+ T-LGLL clonality difference may reflect limited sample size. 8/27 top patient clones versus 2/35 control clones were TRBV06-family.

This was a survey-level run. Using immunoSEQ multiplex PCR, the repertoire was profiled, and TCRdb retains in-frame clones only, with some absent. The data show tens of thousands of clones, 70% to 90% seen once. Trimming left V 6 bases short and J 7 bases short, with 13 bases between. Germline lookup yields CDR1 DFQATT and CDR2 SNEGSKA (reference sequence). The CDR3 runs 11 residues. Regarding this clone: Its antigen remains unknown.

The sample was CD4+ T cells from blood buffy coats. This TCR came from a human donor in good health. This chain joins TRBV20-1 and TRBJ2-7, with D possibly being TRBD2 (5 bases). The CDR3 sequence: CSATTSQEQYF. The CDR3 bases are TGCAGTGCAACAACTAGTCAAGAGCAGTACTTC.